This T cell receptor (beta chain) is drawn from a study of OX40 agonist ivuxolimab in advanced cancers. Study-wide results and limits: On average, CD8+ T cells had more expanded clones than CD4+.

Clones were read by immunoSEQ multiplex PCR, and TCRdb kept only the in-frame ones, dropping some. Seen here are 65,000 to 90,000 clones, roughly nine tenths observed once, and the top ten hold approximately 2.5%. This CDR3 has 11 residues. Germline CDR1 reads MGHRA; CDR2 reads YSYEKL. Trimming removed 4 bases at V and 8 bases at J, with 8 bases between. Of note for this clone: Antigen unknown.

The clonotype originates from an adult with an advanced solid tumor such as melanoma, head and neck, liver or kidney cancer. The chain has TRBV4-1 and TRBJ1-2; D possibly corresponds to TRBD1 (5 bases). Sample: CD4+ or CD8+ T cells sorted from blood, taken in a trial of the OX40 agonist ivuxolimab. The CDR3 coding sequence is TGCGCCAGCAGCCGGGACCGAGGCTACACCTTC. Translation gives CASSRDRGYTF.